Presented here are 31 T cell receptor beta chains from one specimen sequenced in a study of shared clonotypes between healthy human individuals. Assay: immunoSEQ multiplex PCR; the TCRdb copy retains only in-frame clones and omits some. The sample has about 530,000 clones, almost 97% seen once. Sequenced: naive CD4+ T cells sorted from blood. Stated subset: CD45RA+ positively selected. The origin of the receptors is a woman in her thirties in good health.

The rearrangement uses TRBV27 and TRBJ2-7; TRBD2 agrees at 10 bases. The germline V gene encodes CDR1 MNHEY and CDR2 SMNVEV (reference sequence). The V gene end was trimmed by 4 bases and the J gene end by 2 bases; junction bases not matched to a gene: 11. CDR3 length: 17 residues. In DNA, the CDR3 is TGTGCCAGCAGTTCCGCCCTAGGGACTAGCGTAGCCTACGAGCAGTACTTC. It is translated as CASSSALGTSVAYEQYF.

The chain uses TRBV6-5 and TRBJ2-7, with 7 bases aligning to TRBD1. In germline, CDR1 is MNHEY, CDR2 SVGAGI. The CDR3 extends over 15 amino acids. V was pared by 6 bases and J by 5 bases, with 13 bases of the junction left unmatched. CDR3 DNA sequence: TGTGCCAGCAGGCTTGACAGGGTGAGCCCCCACGAGCAGTACTTC. Encoded protein: CASRLDRVSPHEQYF.

V usage is TRBV7-9 and J usage is TRBJ2-7; 8 bases are a match to TRBD1. The germline gives CDR1 SEHNR, CDR2 FQNEAQ (reference sequence). The CDR3 has 14 amino acids. The ends lost 3 bases at V and 5 bases at J; junction bases unmatched: 6. Here the CDR3 reads CASSFIRGQHEQYF. The CDR3 nucleotides read TGTGCCAGCAGCTTCATCAGGGGGCAACACGAGCAGTACTTC.

The V gene is TRBV11-2, the J gene TRBJ1-2, with no clear D. V was clipped by 5 bases and J by 8 bases, with 21 bases between them. Germline CDR1 and CDR2: SGHAT and FQNNGV. The CDR3 covers 15 residues. CDR3 DNA sequence: TGTGCCAGCAGCACCAACCCAAACTCTGCGGGGGGCTACACCTTC. As protein: CASSTNPNSAGGYTF.

V is TRBV10-3 and J is TRBJ2-2, with a weak D call TRBD1 (5 bases). CDR1 ENHRY and CDR2 SYGVKD come from the germline V gene. V was pared by 3 bases and J by 4 bases, with 9 bases between. The CDR3 length is 14 residues. CDR3 amino acids: CAISDQGSTGELFF. The CDR3 bases are TGTGCCATCAGTGATCAGGGTAGCACCGGGGAGCTGTTTTTT.

This chain joins TRBV30 and TRBJ2-1; 8 bases fit TRBD1. The CDR3 has 14 residues. Germline assignment: CDR1 GTSNPN and CDR2 SVGIG (reference sequence). Unmatched junction bases numbered 7, after V lost 4 bases and J lost 5 bases. The CDR3 DNA follows: TGTGCCTGGAAGACAGGGGATTTCGACAATGAGCAGTTCTTC. It codes for CAWKTGDFDNEQFF.

Turning to this clone: Other nucleotide sequences from this sample produce the same CDR3. The chain has TRBV28 and TRBJ2-3; unclear D gene. CDR3 length equals 13 residues. Trimming shortened V by 2 bases and J by 4 bases, and 7 bases separated the two germline ends. The germline gives CDR1 MDHEN, CDR2 SYDVKM. CDR3 region: CASSLRGADTQYF. The CDR3 DNA follows: TGTGCCAGCAGTTTACGCGGCGCAGATACGCAGTATTTT.

Details on this clone: An end of the junction does not agree with germline; a read error may underlie this. The chain carries TRBV6-1 and TRBJ1-1; D is ambiguous. Per the germline V gene, CDR1 is MNHNS and CDR2 is SASEGT. The CDR3 extends over 14 amino acids. CDR3 region: CASREPPGNAEAFF. The CDR3 DNA reads as TGTGCCAGCAGGGAGCCCCCGGGGAACGCTGAAGCTTTCTTT.

This rearrangement joins TRBV30 to TRBJ1-3, with TRBD1 matching 9 bases. The CDR3 has 14 amino acids. V shed 1 base, J shed 7 bases, and the junction held 5 bases outside the gene matches. Germline-derived CDR1 and CDR2 are GTSNPN and SVGIG (reference sequence). CDR3 sequence reads: CAWSGRQGENTIYF. In DNA form, the CDR3 reads TGTGCCTGGAGTGGGCGACAGGGGGAGAACACCATATATTTT.

The chain links TRBV18 to TRBJ2-7; TRBD1 is a possible D gene (5 bases). V lost 2 bases, J lost 6 bases, and 14 bases lay in between. Germline V gene lookup returns CDR1 KGHSH and CDR2 LQKENI. The CDR3 runs to 14 residues. The chain's CDR3 is CASSPMGPNVEQYF. The CDR3 DNA reads TGTGCCAGCTCACCAATGGGGCCAAACGTCGAGCAGTACTTC.

The V call is TRBV28, the J call TRBJ1-1; TRBD1 might be the D (6 bases). Between the trimmed V and J ends, which lost 6 bases and 4 bases, there was a span of 15 bases. This CDR3 is built from 14 residues. Germline V gives CDR1 MDHEN, CDR2 SYDVKM. Here the CDR3 reads CASSSPGHLTEAFF. The CDR3 region has the DNA TGTGCCAGCAGCTCCCCGGGACACCTCACTGAAGCTTTCTTT.

The rearrangement joins TRBV2 to TRBJ1-2; a weak D match, TRBD1 (6 bases). Germline assignment: CDR1 SNHLY and CDR2 FYNNEI. This CDR3 has 15 residues. Trimming cost V 6 bases and J 4 bases, with 18 bases left between them. This chain's CDR3 is CASRITEQGIYGYTF. DNA of the CDR3: TGTGCCAGCAGGATCACCGAACAGGGAATCTATGGCTACACCTTC.

This clone was counted once. The V gene is TRBV18, the J gene TRBJ2-7; TRBD2 is a possible D gene (5 bases). This CDR3 contains 15 residues. Trimming stripped 2 bases from V and 1 base from J, with 12 bases between. The germline gives CDR1 KGHSH, CDR2 LQKENI. The CDR3 DNA follows: TGTGCCAGCTCACCAAGGTCCGGGGTGTCCTACGAGCAGTACTTC. Its protein product is CASSPRSGVSYEQYF.

The rearrangement links TRBV15 to TRBJ1-2; 7 bases match TRBD1. Germline-derived CDR1 and CDR2 are LNHNV and YYDKDF (reference sequence). J was trimmed by 4 bases and V by 2 bases; bases with no gene match: 4. The CDR3 contains 14 residues. This CDR3 reads CATSRYRGSYGYTF. The CDR3 DNA follows: TGTGCCACCAGCAGATACAGGGGAAGCTATGGCTACACCTTC.

The V and J genes are TRBV5-1 and TRBJ2-5, with 8 nucleotides matching TRBD1. The germline CDR1 and CDR2 sequences are SGHRS and YFSETQ. With V trimmed by 4 bases and J by 3 bases, 5 bases remained unmatched. This CDR3 is built from 14 residues. The CDR3 coding sequence is TGCGCCAGCAGCCTAATGGACAGGGAAGAGACCCAGTACTTC. This translates into CASSLMDREETQYF.

The V call is TRBV5-1, the J call TRBJ2-7, with 8 positions matching TRBD1. CDR1 is SGHRS and CDR2 is YFSETQ in the germline V gene. The CDR3 contains 14 residues. The junction had 2 bases not matched to a gene; V was cut back by 2 bases and J by 1 base. The CDR3 sequence: CASSFRTGSYEQYF. The CDR3 DNA reads TGCGCCAGCAGCTTCAGGACAGGGTCCTACGAGCAGTACTTC.

The rearrangement uses TRBV11-3 and TRBJ1-5, with 7 nucleotides matching TRBD1. This CDR3 comprises 14 residues. With V trimmed by 6 bases and J by 4 bases, 6 bases remained unmatched. Germline CDR1 SGHNT, CDR2 YENEEA. The CDR3 region has the DNA TGTGCCAGCAGTCGAACGACAGGGAATCAGCCCCAGCATTTT. Translated: CASSRTTGNQPQHF.

The chain has TRBV28 and TRBJ1-1, with D perhaps matching TRBD1 (5 bases). Trimming took off 4 bases at V and 0 bases at J, with 15 bases between the two ends. CDR1 MDHEN and CDR2 SYDVKM come from the germline V gene. The CDR3 is made up of 16 amino acids. Written as DNA, the CDR3 is TGTGCCAGCAGTTCCCCGTCCACAGGATTGAACACTGAAGCTTTCTTT. This translates into CASSSPSTGLNTEAFF.

This chain links TRBV5-5 with TRBJ2-1, with 9 bases fitting TRBD2. The CDR3 covers 15 residues. Germline V lookup: CDR1 SGHKS, CDR2 YYEKEE (reference sequence). V shed 4 bases and J 6 bases; nucleotides not matched to a gene: 8. The CDR3 loop reads CASSQGGSGSNEQFF. As DNA, the CDR3 is TGTGCCAGCAGCCAAGGAGGTAGCGGGAGCAATGAGCAGTTCTTC.

This clone showed up just once. The genes are TRBV5-1 and TRBJ2-5, with TRBD2 matching over 8 bases. Germline V gene lookup returns CDR1 SGHRS and CDR2 YFSETQ. V was clipped by 4 bases and J by 5 bases; unmatched bases: 10. The CDR3 is made up of 15 amino acids. DNA for the CDR3: TGCGCCAGCAGCATCACAAGCGGGAGCTATGAGACCCAGTACTTC. Protein: CASSITSGSYETQYF.

The chain is built from TRBV6-6 and TRBJ1-4; 7 bases line up with TRBD1. The CDR3 runs 14 residues. V shed 5 bases, J shed 5 bases, and the junction held 5 bases outside the gene matches. CDR1 is MNHNY, CDR2 SVGAGI, per germline (reference sequence). In DNA form, the CDR3 reads TGTGCCAGCAGTGAGACAGGGTCCAATGAAAAACTGTTTTTT. Amino acid sequence: CASSETGSNEKLFF.

The chain recombines TRBV19 with TRBJ2-7; a weak D match, TRBD1 (6 bases). Germline loops: CDR1 LNHDA, CDR2 SQIVND (reference sequence). The CDR3 covers 16 residues. V dropped 5 bases and J dropped 0 bases, with 17 bases sitting between them. For the CDR3, the DNA is TGTGCCAGTAGTCCTCCTAATCGGACAGACTCCTACGAGCAGTACTTC. Translating it yields CASSPPNRTDSYEQYF.

The CDR3 sequence: CATSRDNSGSETQYF. The CDR3 DNA reads as TGTGCCACCAGCAGAGATAATAGCGGGTCGGAGACCCAGTACTTC. The chain recombines TRBV15 with TRBJ2-5; 7 positions agree with TRBD2. Germline lookup yields CDR1 LNHNV and CDR2 YYDKDF (reference sequence). V trimming: 0 bases; J trimming: 5 bases; junction bases outside the gene matches: 6. The CDR3 runs to 15 residues.

The chain links TRBV5-4 to TRBJ2-1; D is unclear. Trimming cost V 2 bases and J 6 bases, with 12 bases left between them. This CDR3 comprises 14 residues. Germline V gene data show CDR1 as SGHNT and CDR2 as YYREEE (reference sequence). CDR3 coding DNA: TGTGCCAGCAGCTTCCGCGCCGACCCCAATGAGCAGTTCTTC. It is translated as CASSFRADPNEQFF.

This rearrangement joins TRBV7-9 to TRBJ2-3; D not certain. The CDR3 runs to 15 residues. Trimming shortened V by 1 base and J by 4 bases, and 12 bases separated the two germline ends. CDR1 and CDR2 from the germline V gene are SEHNR and FQNEAQ (reference sequence). CDR3 nucleotides: TGTGCCAGCAGCTTAGATACTCTTGGGGCAGATACGCAGTATTTT. Its translation: CASSLDTLGADTQYF.

As for this clone: This same CDR3 is encoded by further DNA sequences in the sample. The chain combines TRBV5-1 with TRBJ1-1; no clear D gene. CDR1 and CDR2 from the germline V gene are SGHRS and YFSETQ. The CDR3 extends over 13 amino acids. V was cut by 4 bases and J by 0 bases, with 7 bases left in between. For the CDR3, the DNA is TGCGCCAGCAGCCCCGTAATGAACACTGAAGCTTTCTTT. Translating gives CASSPVMNTEAFF.

CDR3 protein: CASSSTGVYEQYF. As DNA, the CDR3 is TGTGCCAGCAGCTCAACGGGAGTTTACGAGCAGTACTTC. The chain is built from TRBV7-2 and TRBJ2-7; tentative D call: TRBD2 (6 bases). The germline CDR1 and CDR2 sequences are SGHTA and FQGNSA. The CDR3 consists of 13 residues. V shed 4 bases and J shed 4 bases, with 11 bases lying between them.

V usage is TRBV18 and J usage is TRBJ2-3; tentatively, D is TRBD1 or TRBD2 (5 bases each). The germline V gene has CDR1 KGHSH and CDR2 LQKENI. The CDR3 is made up of 12 amino acids. V lost 0 bases to trimming and J lost 9 bases, with 7 bases between them. CDR3 bases: TGTGCCAGCTCACCACCTGAGGGGACGCAGTATTTT. Protein: CASSPPEGTQYF.

This clone was observed a single time. The V and J genes are TRBV30 and TRBJ1-5; D is unclear. This CDR3 comprises 14 residues. Germline CDR1 reads GTSNPN; CDR2 reads SVGIG (reference sequence). The V end was cut by 3 bases, the J end by 0 bases, with 9 bases between. CDR3 DNA sequence: TGTGCCTGGAGCCCCCCTAATAGCAATCAGCCCCAGCATTTT. Translated, it gives CAWSPPNSNQPQHF. Variable domain in full (rest from reference TRBV30 and TRBJ1-5): SQTIHQWPATLVQPVGSPLSLECTVEGTSNPNLYWYRQAAGRGLQLLFYSVGIGQISSEVPQNLSASRPQDRQFILSSKKLLLSDSGFYLCAWSPPNSNQPQHFGDGTRLSIL.

The V and J genes are TRBV30 and TRBJ2-1, with D hard to call. V lost 3 bases, J lost 1 base, and 4 bases lay in between. The CDR3 is 12 amino acids. CDR1 is GTSNPN and CDR2 is SVGIG in the germline V gene (reference sequence). DNA of the CDR3: TGTGCCTGGAGCCGTTCCTACAATGAGCAGTTCTTC. Residues: CAWSRSYNEQFF.

The J gene is TRBJ2-5, the V gene TRBV10-3; 11 bases are shared with TRBD2. Trimming removed 0 bases from V and 4 bases from J; junction bases left unmatched: 10. The CDR3 spans 18 residues. Germline V CDR1 and CDR2: ENHRY, SYGVKD. CDR3 residues: CAISESRVLAGGPETQYF. DNA of the CDR3: TGTGCCATCAGTGAGTCGAGAGTCCTAGCGGGAGGTCCAGAGACCCAGTACTTC.